Sequencing of this TCR beta chain was carried out in a study of T cells in localized non-small cell lung cancer. The study, taken as a whole, reports: Elevated circulating T cell density in blood was associated with longer overall survival. Detection in adjacent lung was observed for a median approximately 53 of the top 100 tumor clones. Heterogeneity within the tumor remains possible, as just one region underwent sequencing.

Germline V gene data show CDR1 as MRHNA and CDR2 as SNTAGT. The V and J ends lost 7 bases and 2 bases, in that order; junction bases with no gene match: 7. The CDR3 consists of 15 residues. Produced via immunoSEQ multiplex PCR; TCRdb's table is partial and in-frame only. The sample includes roughly 15,000 clones, about nine tenths of them seen just once. In the case of this clone: Its antigen remains unknown.

The TCR sequence derives from a female donor at least 60 years old with stage III squamous cell lung carcinoma. The gene calls are TRBV6-4 and TRBJ2-1, with 8 bases fitting TRBD1. The material sequenced was peripheral blood, taken before any cancer treatment. The CDR3 bases are TGTGCCAGCAAACAGTCGGACAGGGCCTACAATGAGCAGTTCTTC. It is translated as CASKQSDRAYNEQFF.